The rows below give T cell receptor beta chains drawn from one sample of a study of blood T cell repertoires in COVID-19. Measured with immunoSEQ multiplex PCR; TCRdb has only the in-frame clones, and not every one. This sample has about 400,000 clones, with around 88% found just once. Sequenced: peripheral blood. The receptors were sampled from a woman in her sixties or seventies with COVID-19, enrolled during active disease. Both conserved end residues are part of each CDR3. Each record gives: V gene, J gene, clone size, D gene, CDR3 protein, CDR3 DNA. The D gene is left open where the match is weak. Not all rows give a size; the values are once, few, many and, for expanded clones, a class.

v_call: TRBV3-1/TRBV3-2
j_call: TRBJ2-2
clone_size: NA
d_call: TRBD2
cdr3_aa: CASSHRAGYVSENTGELFF
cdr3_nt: TGTGCCAGCAGCCACAGAGCGGGGTATGTTTCGGAGAACACCGGGGAGCTGTTTTTT

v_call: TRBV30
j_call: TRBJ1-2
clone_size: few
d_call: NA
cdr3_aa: CAWSVTGSSLF
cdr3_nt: TGTGCCTGGAGTGTGACAGGATCCTCACTATTC

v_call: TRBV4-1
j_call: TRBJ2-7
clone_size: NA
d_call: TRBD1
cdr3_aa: CASSNRDRPYEQYF
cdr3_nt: TGCGCCAGCAGCAACCGGGACAGACCCTACGAGCAGTACTTC

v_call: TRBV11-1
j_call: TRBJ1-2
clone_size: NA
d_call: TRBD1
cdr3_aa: CASSLGDRVGYGYTF
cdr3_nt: TGTGCCAGCAGCTTAGGGGACAGGGTTGGTTATGGCTACACCTTC

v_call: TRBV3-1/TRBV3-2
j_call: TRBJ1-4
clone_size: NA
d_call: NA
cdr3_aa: CASSQGVDEKLFF
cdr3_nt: TGTGCCAGCAGCCAAGGAGTAGATGAAAAACTGTTTTTT

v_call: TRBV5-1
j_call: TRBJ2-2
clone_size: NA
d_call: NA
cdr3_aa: CASSFGIGTGELFF
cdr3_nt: TGCGCCAGCAGCTTTGGCATTGGCACCGGGGAGCTGTTTTTT

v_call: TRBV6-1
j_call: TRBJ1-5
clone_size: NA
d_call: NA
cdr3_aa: CASSEGQAHNQPQHF
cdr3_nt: TGTGCCAGCAGTGAAGGCCAGGCTCACAATCAGCCCCAGCATTTT

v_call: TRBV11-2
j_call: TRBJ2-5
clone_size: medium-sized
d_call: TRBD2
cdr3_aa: CASSLIPAGGRETQYF
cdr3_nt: TGTGCCAGCAGCCTCATCCCAGCGGGGGGCCGGGAGACCCAGTACTTC

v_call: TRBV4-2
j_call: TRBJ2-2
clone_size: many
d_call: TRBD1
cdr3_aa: CASSMWTGSTGELFF
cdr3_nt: TGTGCCAGCAGCATGTGGACAGGATCCACCGGGGAGCTGTTTTTT

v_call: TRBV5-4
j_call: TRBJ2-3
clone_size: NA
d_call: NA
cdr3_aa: CASSLQGDTQYF
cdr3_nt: TGTGCCAGCAGCTTGCAGGGAGATACGCAGTATTTT

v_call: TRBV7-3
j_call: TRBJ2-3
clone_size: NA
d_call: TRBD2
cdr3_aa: CASSSLGLATDTQYF
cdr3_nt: TGTGCCAGCAGCTCCTTGGGACTAGCAACAGATACGCAGTATTTT

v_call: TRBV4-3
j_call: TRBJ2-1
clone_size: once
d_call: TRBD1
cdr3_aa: CASSRDRGREQFF
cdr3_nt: TGCGCCAGCAGCCGGGACAGGGGTCGAGAGCAGTTCTTC

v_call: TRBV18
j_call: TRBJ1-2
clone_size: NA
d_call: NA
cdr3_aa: CASSPVDGTFYGYTF
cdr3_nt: TGTGCCAGCTCACCTGTGGACGGGACTTTTTATGGCTACACCTTC

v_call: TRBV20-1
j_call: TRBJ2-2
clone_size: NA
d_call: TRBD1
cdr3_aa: CSASGDRDTGELFF
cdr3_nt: TGCAGTGCTAGTGGGGACAGGGATACCGGGGAGCTGTTTTTT

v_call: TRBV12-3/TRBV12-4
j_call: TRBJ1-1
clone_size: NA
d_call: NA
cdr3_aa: CASSANRNTEAFF
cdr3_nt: TGTGCCAGCAGTGCCAACAGGAACACTGAAGCTTTCTTT

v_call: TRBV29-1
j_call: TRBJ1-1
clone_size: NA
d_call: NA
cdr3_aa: CSVAEQGNTEAFF
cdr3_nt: TGCAGCGTTGCGGAACAGGGGAACACTGAAGCTTTCTTT

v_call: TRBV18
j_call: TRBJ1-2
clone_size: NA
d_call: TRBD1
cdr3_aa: CASSPGTDSHYGYTF
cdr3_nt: TGTGCCAGCTCCCCGGGGACAGACTCCCACTATGGCTACACCTTC

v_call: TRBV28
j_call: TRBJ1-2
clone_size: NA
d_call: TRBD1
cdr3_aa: CASTEGQGSGYTF
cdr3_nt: TGTGCCAGCACTGAGGGACAGGGAAGCGGCTACACCTTC

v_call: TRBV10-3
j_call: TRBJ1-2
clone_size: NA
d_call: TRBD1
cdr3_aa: CAINPKSGTGSLGYTF
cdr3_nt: TGTGCCATCAACCCTAAAAGTGGGACAGGGTCACTTGGCTACACCTTC

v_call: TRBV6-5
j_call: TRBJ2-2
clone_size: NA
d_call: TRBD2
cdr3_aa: CASSLAGGNTGELFF
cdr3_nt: TGTGCCAGCAGTCTAGCGGGGGGAAACACCGGGGAGCTGTTTTTT

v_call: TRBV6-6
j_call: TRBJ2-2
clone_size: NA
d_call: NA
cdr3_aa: CASSLLASTGELFF
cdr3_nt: TGTGCCAGCAGCTTACTCGCTAGTACCGGGGAGCTGTTTTTT

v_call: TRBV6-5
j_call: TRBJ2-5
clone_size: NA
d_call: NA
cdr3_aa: CASSLIGGGEETQYF
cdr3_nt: TGTGCCAGCAGTTTGATCGGGGGAGGTGAAGAGACCCAGTACTTC

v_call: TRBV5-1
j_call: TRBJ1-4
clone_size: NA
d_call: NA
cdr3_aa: CASRLGATNEKLFF
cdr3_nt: TGCGCCAGCCGTCTCGGGGCAACTAATGAAAAACTGTTTTTT

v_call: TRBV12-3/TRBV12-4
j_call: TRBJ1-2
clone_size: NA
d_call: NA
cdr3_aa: CASSPGGTYGYTF
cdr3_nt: TGTGCCAGCAGCCCGGGGGGAACCTATGGCTACACCTTC

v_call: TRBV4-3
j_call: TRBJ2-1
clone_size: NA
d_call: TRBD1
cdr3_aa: CASSQVGQGLNEQFF
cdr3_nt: TGCGCCAGCAGCCAAGTGGGACAGGGTCTCAATGAGCAGTTCTTC

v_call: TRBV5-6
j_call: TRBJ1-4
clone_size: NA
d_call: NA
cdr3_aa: CASSRGQIREKLFF
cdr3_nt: TGTGCCAGCAGCCGCGGACAGATCCGAGAAAAACTGTTTTTT

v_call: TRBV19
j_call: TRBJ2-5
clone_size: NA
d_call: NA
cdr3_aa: CASSIKNRRETQYF
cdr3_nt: TGTGCCAGTAGTATTAAGAATAGGAGAGAGACCCAGTACTTC

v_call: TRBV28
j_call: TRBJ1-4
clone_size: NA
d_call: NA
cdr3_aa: CASSSLRQLPTNEKLFF
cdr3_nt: TGTGCCAGCAGTTCCCTAAGACAGTTACCAACTAATGAAAAACTGTTTTTT

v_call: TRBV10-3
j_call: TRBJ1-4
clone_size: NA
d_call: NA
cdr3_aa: CAISSNRATNEKLFF
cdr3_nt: TGTGCCATCAGCTCCAACAGAGCAACTAATGAAAAACTGTTTTTT

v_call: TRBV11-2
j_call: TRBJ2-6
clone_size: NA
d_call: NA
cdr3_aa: CASSLRDILSGANVLTF
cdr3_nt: TGTGCCAGCAGCTTAAGGGACATCCTCTCTGGGGCCAACGTCCTGACTTTC

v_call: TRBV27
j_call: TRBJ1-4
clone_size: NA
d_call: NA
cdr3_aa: CASSLYPQREKLFF
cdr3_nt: TGTGCCAGCAGTTTATACCCCCAGCGGGAAAAACTGTTTTTT

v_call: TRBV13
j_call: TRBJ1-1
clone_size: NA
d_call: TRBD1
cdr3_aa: CASDRGGQGTYTEAFF
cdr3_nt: TGTGCCAGCGATAGGGGGGGACAGGGTACATACACTGAAGCTTTCTTT

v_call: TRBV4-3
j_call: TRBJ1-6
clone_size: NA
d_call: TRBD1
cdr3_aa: CASSQGRDRNSPLHF
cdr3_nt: TGCGCCAGCAGCCAAGGAAGGGACAGAAATTCACCCCTCCACTTT

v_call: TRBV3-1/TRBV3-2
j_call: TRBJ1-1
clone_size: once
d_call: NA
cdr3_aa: CASSPPSVDREAFF
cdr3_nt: TGTGCCAGCAGCCCCCCCTCTGTTGACAGAGAAGCTTTCTTT

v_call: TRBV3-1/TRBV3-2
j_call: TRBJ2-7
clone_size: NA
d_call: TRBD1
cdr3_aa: CASSQGGGREQYF
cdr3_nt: TGTGCCAGCAGCCAAGGAGGGGGCCGCGAGCAGTACTTC